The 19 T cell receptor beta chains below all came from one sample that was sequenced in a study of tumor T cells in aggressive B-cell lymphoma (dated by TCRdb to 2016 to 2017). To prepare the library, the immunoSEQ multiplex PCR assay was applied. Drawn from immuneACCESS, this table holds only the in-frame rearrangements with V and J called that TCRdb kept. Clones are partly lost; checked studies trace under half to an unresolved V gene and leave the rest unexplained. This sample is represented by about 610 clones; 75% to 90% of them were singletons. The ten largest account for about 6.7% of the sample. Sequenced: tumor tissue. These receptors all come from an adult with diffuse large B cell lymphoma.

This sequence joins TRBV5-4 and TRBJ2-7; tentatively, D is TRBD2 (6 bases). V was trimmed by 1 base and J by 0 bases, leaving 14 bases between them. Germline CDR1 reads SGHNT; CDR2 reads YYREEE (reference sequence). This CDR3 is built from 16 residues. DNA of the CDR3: TGTGCCAGCAGCTTGTGGGGGGACGGCGTCTCCTACGAGCAGTACTTC. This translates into CASSLWGDGVSYEQYF.

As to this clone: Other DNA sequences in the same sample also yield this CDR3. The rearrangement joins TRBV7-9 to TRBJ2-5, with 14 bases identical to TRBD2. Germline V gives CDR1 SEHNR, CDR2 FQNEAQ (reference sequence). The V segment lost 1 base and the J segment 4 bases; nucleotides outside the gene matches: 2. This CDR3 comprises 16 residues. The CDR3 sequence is CASSLGGLAGGETQYF. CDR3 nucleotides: TGTGCCAGCAGCTTAGGAGGACTAGCGGGAGGAGAGACCCAGTACTTC.

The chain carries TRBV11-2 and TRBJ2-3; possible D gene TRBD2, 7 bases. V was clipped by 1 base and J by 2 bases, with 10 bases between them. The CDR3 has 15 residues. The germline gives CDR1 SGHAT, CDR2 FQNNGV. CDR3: CASSLGGGLTDTQYF. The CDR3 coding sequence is TGTGCCAGCAGCTTAGGGGGGGGCCTCACAGATACGCAGTATTTT.

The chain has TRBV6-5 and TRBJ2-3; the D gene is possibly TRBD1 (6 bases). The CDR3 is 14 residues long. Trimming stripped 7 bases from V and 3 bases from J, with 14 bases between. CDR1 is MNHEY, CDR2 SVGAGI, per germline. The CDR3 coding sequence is TGTGCCAGCACCCAGACAGGAGTTACAGATACGCAGTATTTT. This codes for CASTQTGVTDTQYF.

Here the CDR3 DNA reads TGTGCCAGCAGTGAACTTCGGGGTTCGAACACCGGGGAGCTGTTTTTT. Residues: CASSELRGSNTGELFF. The chain recombines TRBV25-1 with TRBJ2-2, with D perhaps matching TRBD2 (5 bases). The CDR3 has 16 amino acids. The germline gives CDR1 MGHDK, CDR2 SYGVNS. Trimming took off 2 bases at V and 0 bases at J, with 10 bases between the two ends.

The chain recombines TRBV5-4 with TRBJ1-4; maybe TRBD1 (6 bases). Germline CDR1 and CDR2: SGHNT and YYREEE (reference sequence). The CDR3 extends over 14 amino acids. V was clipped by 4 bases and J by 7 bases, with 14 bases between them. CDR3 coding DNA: TGTGCCAGCAGCCGAGGACAGAGGAGTGAAAAACTGTTTTTT. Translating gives CASSRGQRSEKLFF.

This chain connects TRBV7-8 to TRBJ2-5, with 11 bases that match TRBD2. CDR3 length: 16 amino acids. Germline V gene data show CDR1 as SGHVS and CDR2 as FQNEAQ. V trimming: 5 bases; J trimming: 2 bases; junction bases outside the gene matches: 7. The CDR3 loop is CASSPRLAGLQETQYF. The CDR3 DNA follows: TGTGCCAGCAGCCCCCGACTAGCGGGGTTGCAAGAGACCCAGTACTTC.

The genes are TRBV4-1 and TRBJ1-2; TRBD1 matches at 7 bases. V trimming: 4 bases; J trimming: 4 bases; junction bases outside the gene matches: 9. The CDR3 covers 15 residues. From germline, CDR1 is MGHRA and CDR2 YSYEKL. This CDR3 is CASSLYRDSTYGYTF. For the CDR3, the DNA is TGCGCCAGCAGCCTGTACCGGGACAGCACCTATGGCTACACCTTC.

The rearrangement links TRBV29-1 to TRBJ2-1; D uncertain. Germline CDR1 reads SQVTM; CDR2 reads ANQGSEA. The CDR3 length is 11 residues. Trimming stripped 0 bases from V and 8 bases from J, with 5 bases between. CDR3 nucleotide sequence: TGCAGCGTTGAAGATCTTGATGAGCAGTTCTTC. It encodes CSVEDLDEQFF.

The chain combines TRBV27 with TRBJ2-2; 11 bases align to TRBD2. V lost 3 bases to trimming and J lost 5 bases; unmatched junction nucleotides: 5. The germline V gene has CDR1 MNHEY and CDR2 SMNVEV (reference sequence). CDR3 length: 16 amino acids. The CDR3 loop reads CASSFSGGAMTGELFF. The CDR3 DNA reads TGTGCCAGCAGTTTTAGCGGGGGGGCCATGACCGGGGAGCTGTTTTTT.

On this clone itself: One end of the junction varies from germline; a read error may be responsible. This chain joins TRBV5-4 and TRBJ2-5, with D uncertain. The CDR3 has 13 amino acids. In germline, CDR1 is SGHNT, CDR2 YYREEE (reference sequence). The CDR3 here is CASSLPELEAQYF. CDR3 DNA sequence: TGTGCCAGCAGCTTGCCAGAGTTAGAGGCCCAGTACTTC.

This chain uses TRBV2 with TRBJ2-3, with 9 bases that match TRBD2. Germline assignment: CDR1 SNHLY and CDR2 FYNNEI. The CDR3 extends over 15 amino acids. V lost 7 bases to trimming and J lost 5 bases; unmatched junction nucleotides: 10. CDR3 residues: CASIRLAEGQDTQYF. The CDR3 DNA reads TGTGCCAGCATTAGACTAGCGGAGGGCCAAGATACGCAGTATTTT.

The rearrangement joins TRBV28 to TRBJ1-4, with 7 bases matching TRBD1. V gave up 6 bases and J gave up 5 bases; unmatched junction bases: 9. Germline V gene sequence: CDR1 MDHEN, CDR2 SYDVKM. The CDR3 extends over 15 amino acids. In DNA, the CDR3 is TGTGCCAGCAGCACACAGGGGACCCGAAATGAAAAACTGTTTTTT. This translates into CASSTQGTRNEKLFF.

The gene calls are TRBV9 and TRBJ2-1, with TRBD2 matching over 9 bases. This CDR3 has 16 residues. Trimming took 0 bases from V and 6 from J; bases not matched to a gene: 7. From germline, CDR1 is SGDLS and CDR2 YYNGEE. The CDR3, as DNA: TGTGCCAGCAGCGTAGTGGGCGGGGGGGCCCGCAATGAGCAGTTCTTC. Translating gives CASSVVGGGARNEQFF.

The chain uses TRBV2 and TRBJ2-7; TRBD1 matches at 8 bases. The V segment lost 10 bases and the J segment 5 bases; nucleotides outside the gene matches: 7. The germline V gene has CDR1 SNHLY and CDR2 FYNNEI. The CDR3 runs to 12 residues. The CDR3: CANSGQVDEQYF. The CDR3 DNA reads TGTGCCAACTCGGGACAGGTGGACGAGCAGTACTTC. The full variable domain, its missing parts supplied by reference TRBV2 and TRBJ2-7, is EPEVTQTPSHQVTQMGQEVILRCVPISNHLYFYWYRQILGQKVEFLVSFYNNEISEKSEIFDDQFSVERPDGSNFTLKIRSTKLEDSAMYFCANSGQVDEQYFGPGTRLTVT.

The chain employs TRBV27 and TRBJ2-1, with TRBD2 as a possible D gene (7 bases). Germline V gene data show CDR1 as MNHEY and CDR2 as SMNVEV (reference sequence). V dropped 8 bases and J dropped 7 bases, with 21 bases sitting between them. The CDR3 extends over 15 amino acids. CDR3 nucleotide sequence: TGTGCCAGCTGCCCTTATTGGGGGGGGGCAAATGAGCAGTTCTTC. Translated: CASCPYWGGANEQFF.

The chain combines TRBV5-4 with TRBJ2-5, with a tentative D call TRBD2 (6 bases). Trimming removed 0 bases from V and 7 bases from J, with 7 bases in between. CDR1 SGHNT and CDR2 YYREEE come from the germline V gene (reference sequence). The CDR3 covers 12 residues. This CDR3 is CASSLEGGTQYF. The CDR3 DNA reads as TGTGCCAGCAGCTTGGAGGGAGGGACCCAGTACTTC.

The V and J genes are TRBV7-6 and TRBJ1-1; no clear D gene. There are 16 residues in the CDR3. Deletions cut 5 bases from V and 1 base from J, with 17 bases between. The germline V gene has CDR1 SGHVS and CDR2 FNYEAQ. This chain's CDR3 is CASSPARGRTNTEAFF. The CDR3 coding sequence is TGTGCCAGCAGCCCTGCGCGGGGAAGGACGAACACTGAAGCTTTCTTT.

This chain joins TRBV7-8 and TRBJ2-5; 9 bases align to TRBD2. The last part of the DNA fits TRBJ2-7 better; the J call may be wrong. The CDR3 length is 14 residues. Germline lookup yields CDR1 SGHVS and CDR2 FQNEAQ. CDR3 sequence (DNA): TGTGCCAGCAGCTCGGAAGCGGGAGGAAACGAGCAGTACTTC. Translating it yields CASSSEAGGNEQYF.